The 13 T cell receptor beta chains listed next were all sequenced from one sample in a study of a mutant IDH1 vaccine in newly diagnosed glioma. The repertoire was sequenced with immunoSEQ multiplex PCR; TCRdb's copy has only in-frame clones and lacks some. The sample has over 35,000 clones, roughly 83% seen once. Antigens for these TCRs are unknown. Time point defined: week 35, safety follow-up. Every single dose of the vaccine, 300 ug of mutant IDH1 20-mer peptide, came with topical imiquimod. The sample was PBMCs, taken from a glioma patient whose treatment included an IDH1 peptide vaccine. The source of these receptors is a woman between 50 and 59 years old with glioma.

This chain connects TRBV6-1 to TRBJ2-2; 8 nucleotides align to TRBD2. The J segment lost 3 bases and the V segment lost 4 bases, leaving 7 bases of the junction unmatched. The CDR3 has 16 amino acids. Germline V gives CDR1 MNHNS, CDR2 SASEGT. CDR3 in DNA: TGTGCCAGCAGTGTCCTACTAGCGGAATACACCGGGGAGCTGTTTTTT. Protein: CASSVLLAEYTGELFF.

The CDR3 sequence: CASSLQGGSYEQYF. CDR3 nucleotides: TGTGCCAGCAGCTTACAGGGGGGCTCCTACGAGCAGTACTTC. This chain uses TRBV5-6 with TRBJ2-7; 8 nucleotides agree with TRBD1. The length of the CDR3 is 14 residues. CDR1 and CDR2 (germline): SGHDT, YYEEEE. The ends lost 2 bases at V and 0 bases at J; junction bases unmatched: 1.

J is TRBJ1-1 and V is TRBV11-3; D gene uncertain. Germline V lookup: CDR1 SGHNT, CDR2 YENEEA. There are 15 residues in the CDR3. Trimming took off 5 bases at V and 4 bases at J, with 17 bases between the two ends. The CDR3 here is CASSTVEGSGTEAFF. The CDR3 DNA reads TGTGCCAGCAGCACGGTAGAAGGGTCCGGCACTGAAGCTTTCTTT.

The chain combines TRBV7-8 with TRBJ2-3; the D is unclear. V dropped 6 bases and J dropped 2 bases, with 18 bases sitting between them. This CDR3 comprises 16 residues. Germline CDR1 SGHVS, CDR2 FQNEAQ. The CDR3 loop reads CASSSRSRPLTDTQYF. The DNA for the CDR3 is TGTGCCAGCAGTAGTAGGTCCAGGCCACTCACAGATACGCAGTATTTT.

The chain combines TRBV27 with TRBJ1-2, with TRBD1 as a possible D gene (6 bases). This CDR3 has 14 amino acids. Germline loops: CDR1 MNHEY, CDR2 SMNVEV (reference sequence). Between the trimmed V and J ends, which lost 2 bases and 4 bases, there was a span of 11 bases. The CDR3 protein is CASSLSRGSYGYTF. The CDR3, as DNA: TGTGCCAGCAGTTTAAGCAGGGGATCCTATGGCTACACCTTC.

This clone was seen only a few times. This chain links TRBV29-1 with TRBJ1-1; TRBD1 agrees at 9 bases. Looked up from germline, CDR1 is SQVTM and CDR2 is ANQGSEA. V lost 7 bases, J lost 5 bases, and 11 bases stayed unmatched. The CDR3 length is 14 residues. The CDR3 bases are TGCAGCGGTGTCTACAGGGGGCGTGGGACTGAAGCTTTCTTT. Amino acid sequence: CSGVYRGRGTEAFF.

CDR3 residues: CASSVGVGKNYGYTF. CDR3 DNA sequence: TGTGCCAGCAGCGTAGGAGTAGGTAAAAACTATGGCTACACCTTC. This sequence joins TRBV9 and TRBJ1-2; D gene uncertain. V lost 0 bases and J lost 2, with 11 bases in between. CDR1 is SGDLS, CDR2 YYNGEE, per germline. The CDR3 covers 15 residues.

The chain has TRBV18 and TRBJ2-4; no clear D. This CDR3 contains 16 residues. V lost 8 bases to trimming and J lost 0 bases, with 17 bases between them. From germline, CDR1 is KGHSH and CDR2 LQKENI. The CDR3 sequence: CASLLLSGRAKNIQYF. In DNA, the CDR3 is TGTGCCAGCCTACTGTTATCCGGCCGAGCCAAAAACATTCAGTACTTC.

V is TRBV4-1 and J is TRBJ2-4; D is perhaps TRBD1 or TRBD2 (5 bases each). The CDR3 consists of 21 residues. In germline, CDR1 is MGHRA, CDR2 YSYEKL. The V gene lost 1 base and the J gene lost 0 bases, with 25 bases spanning the gap. DNA for the CDR3: TGCGCCAGCAGCCAAGGCCTTAACCCGGGACGGAAAGTTCTAGCCAAAAACATTCAGTACTTC. Translation: CASSQGLNPGRKVLAKNIQYF.

The gene calls are TRBV6-6 and TRBJ1-2; D gene unclear. V was cut by 9 bases and J by 6 bases, with 14 bases left in between. CDR3 size: 12 residues. The germline V gene has CDR1 MNHNY and CDR2 SVGAGI (reference sequence). The CDR3 region has the DNA TGTGCCAGTAGGAGGCTAAGGGATGGCTACACCTTC. Protein: CASRRLRDGYTF.

This clone has more than one count but fewer than ten. The chain combines TRBV9 with TRBJ2-5; tentative D call: TRBD1 (5 bases). CDR3 size: 14 residues. CDR1 is SGDLS, CDR2 YYNGEE, per germline. V gave up 0 bases and J gave up 2 bases, with 8 bases separating them. CDR3 sequence: CASSVGTLQETQYF. In nucleotides, the CDR3 is TGTGCCAGCAGCGTAGGGACACTTCAAGAGACCCAGTACTTC.

V usage is TRBV2 and J usage is TRBJ2-7; tentatively, D is TRBD1 or TRBD2 (6 bases each). V lost 9 bases to trimming and J lost 3 bases, with 12 bases between them. CDR1 and CDR2 from the germline V gene are SNHLY and FYNNEI. The length of the CDR3 is 12 residues. The CDR3: CARGGTDYEQYF. CDR3 DNA: TGTGCCAGGGGGGGCACTGACTACGAGCAGTACTTC.

The chain carries TRBV28 and TRBJ1-5; 7 bases fit TRBD1. Per germline, CDR1 MDHEN and CDR2 SYDVKM. Unmatched junction bases numbered 4, after V lost 6 bases and J lost 2 bases. The CDR3 has 14 residues. CDR3 protein: CASSLQGRNQPQHF. The CDR3, as DNA: TGTGCCAGCAGCTTACAGGGGCGCAATCAGCCCCAGCATTTT.